This T cell receptor beta chain was captured by sequencing in a study of blood T cell repertoires in COVID-19. Study summary: Whether acute or convalescent, the COVID-19 samples came from the United States, Italy and Spain. PBMCs, B-cell-depleted T cells, or T cells were the source of the cDNA or gDNA that made up the material.

Per the study methods: Reference gene primer amplification yielded estimated nucleated cell counts. The assay was immunoSEQ multiplex PCR, and TCRdb's table has in-frame clones only and misses some. Clonal size and the V and J genes are those of that table, whereas D and trimming came from the DNA. This table has more than 150,000 clones, around 87% appearing once. Per germline, CDR1 GTSNPN and CDR2 SVGIG (reference sequence). The V and J ends lost 1 base and 0 bases respectively, with 22 bases between them. The CDR3 length is 18 residues. V is TRBV30 and J is TRBJ2-7; D perhaps matches TRBD1 (5 bases). The sequence was collected from a man between 18 and 29 years old with acute or convalescent COVID-19. The material sequenced was peripheral blood. CDR3 protein: CAWSEDDSKRSRSYEQYF. The CDR3 DNA sequence: TGTGCCTGGAGTGAGGACGACAGTAAACGGTCCCGCTCCTACGAGCAGTACTTC. The complete variable domain, with remaining parts taken from reference TRBV30 and TRBJ2-7, reads SQTIHQWPATLVQPVGSPLSLECTVEGTSNPNLYWYRQAAGRGLQLLFYSVGIGQISSEVPQNLSASRPQDRQFILSSKKLLLSDSGFYLCAWSEDDSKRSRSYEQYFGPGTRLTVT.